This T cell receptor (beta chain) was found in a study of blood T cell repertoires in COVID-19. For the study at large: The samples span acute and convalescent COVID-19 from the United States, Italy and Spain.

In the original analysis: Cell counts per sample came from amplifying reference gene primers. Some clones are missing from TCRdb's copy, which holds only in-frame ones; the method was immunoSEQ multiplex PCR. V, J and clone size derive from that table, while D and trimming were established from the DNA sequence. The repertoire holds 100,000 or so clones, with under 80% as singletons. This CDR3 spans 15 amino acids. The germline V gene encodes CDR1 ENHRY and CDR2 SYGVKD. Germline trimming cut 5 bases from V and 5 bases from J; bases unmatched to any gene: 8. This sequence originates from a man between 65 and 85 years old with active or convalescent COVID-19. The sequenced material came from peripheral blood. The chain couples TRBV10-3 to TRBJ2-2, with 7 positions matching TRBD1. This chain's CDR3 is CAISSGTAVTGELFF. Here the CDR3 DNA reads TGTGCCATCAGTTCCGGGACAGCCGTAACCGGGGAGCTGTTTTTT.